These T cell receptor beta chains were read from a single sample in a study of graft-versus-host responses after intestinal transplantation. The method was immunoSEQ multiplex PCR; TCRdb's version includes in-frame clones alone and lacks a portion of them. Here the sample spans around 100,000 clones, more than 90% being singletons. Antigens for these TCRs are unknown. This specimen was unstimulated CD4+ T cells sorted from spleen or lymph node cells, taken before transplant. These receptors came from a human donor who was the organ donor for an intestinal transplant. CDR3s include the opening cysteine and the closing phenylalanine or tryptophan. The D gene is left open where the match is weak. Expanded clones are given a class, and other clones once, few, many or no size at all.

TRBD2,TRBV15,once,TRBJ2-1,17,TGTGCCACCAGCAGCGGGAACTGGGCGGGAGAGGTTAATGAGCAGTTCTTC,CATSSGNWAGEVNEQFF
.,TRBV2,.,TRBJ1-5,13,TGTGCCAGCAGAGGTAATAGCAATCAGCCCCAGCATTTT,CASRGNSNQPQHF
.,TRBV11-2,.,TRBJ2-1,15,TGTGCCAGCAGCTTACAGGGGAGTCCCTACAATGAGCAGTTCTTC,CASSLQGSPYNEQFF
TRBD1,TRBV10-3,.,TRBJ2-7,15,TGTGCCTCCGGGGATTGGGGACAGGGAAGCTACGAGCAGTACTTC,CASGDWGQGSYEQYF
TRBD1,TRBV6-1,.,TRBJ1-4,14,TGTGCCAGCAGCCCTACAGGGGGCGAAGAAAAACTGTTTTTT,CASSPTGGEEKLFF
TRBD2,TRBV7-8,.,TRBJ2-7,18,TGTGCCAGCAGCTTAGTAGGGGCTAGCGGACTATCTACATCCGAGCAGTACTTC,CASSLVGASGLSTSEQYF
.,TRBV7-6,.,TRBJ2-5,11,TGTGCCAGCAGCATAAAAGAGACCCAGTACTTC,CASSIKETQYF
TRBD1,TRBV7-2,.,TRBJ1-2,12,TGTGCCAGCAGCTTATCAGGGGGCGGCTACACCTTC,CASSLSGGGYTF
TRBD2,TRBV28,.,TRBJ2-1,17,TGTGCCAGCAGCCTCGCGGGACTAGCGGAAACCTACAATGAGCAGTTCTTC,CASSLAGLAETYNEQFF
TRBD1,TRBV5-1,.,TRBJ2-7,14,TGCGCCAGCAGCGGGGGACAGGGCGCTTACGAGCAGTACTTC,CASSGGQGAYEQYF
.,TRBV20-1,.,TRBJ2-7,11,TGCAGCCAGGGATCCTCCTACGAGCAGTACTTC,CSQGSSYEQYF
.,TRBV5-1,.,TRBJ1-5,15,TGCGCCAGCAGCTCGGACGGACTGGTGACTCAGCCCCAGCATTTT,CASSSDGLVTQPQHF
TRBD2,TRBV18,.,TRBJ2-1,14,TGTGCCACCGCTCGTGGTAGCGGGAGCAATGAGCAGTTCTTC,CATARGSGSNEQFF
TRBD1,TRBV7-6,once,TRBJ1-2,15,TGTGCCAGCAGCTTAGAGGGACAGGGGTACTATGGCTACACCTTC,CASSLEGQGYYGYTF
.,TRBV6-1,.,TRBJ1-2,14,TGTGCCAGCAGGGCCCCGGGACTGACCTATGGCTACACCTTC,CASRAPGLTYGYTF
TRBD1,TRBV18,few,TRBJ1-1,15,TGTGCCAGCTCATACTCGTACAGGGGTATTACTGAAGCTTTCTTT,CASSYSYRGITEAFF
.,TRBV6-5,.,TRBJ1-4,13,TGTGCCAGCAGTTACGACAGATATGAAAAACTGTTTTTT,CASSYDRYEKLFF
.,TRBV19,.,TRBJ1-2,15,TGTGCCAGTAGTATCCCGCAGGGCCTCTCCTATGGCTACACCTTC,CASSIPQGLSYGYTF
TRBD1,TRBV5-6,.,TRBJ1-2,12,TGTGCCAGCACCGAGACAGGGTTTGGCTACACCTTC,CASTETGFGYTF
.,TRBV5-1,.,TRBJ2-7,15,TGCGCCAGCAGCTTGAACGGTCCTAGCTCCTACGAGCAGTACTTC,CASSLNGPSSYEQYF
TRBD1,TRBV6-1,.,TRBJ1-2,13,TGTGCCAGCCGGGACAGGGCGCACTATGGCTACACCTTC,CASRDRAHYGYTF